This note documents a single TCR beta chain sequence. Germline lookup yields CDR1 MNHEY and CDR2 SVGEGT. V trimming: 8 bases; J trimming: 9 bases; junction bases outside the gene matches: 3. This CDR3 spans 12 amino acids. These data are taken from a study of T-cell memory formation after mild COVID-19. Employing constant-segment primers, 5'RACE generated TCR alpha and TCR beta cDNA libraries bearing sample barcodes and UMIs. Via MiXCR, TCRdb re-called the 5' RACE reads, giving one row per CDR3 protein. The table includes under 300,000 distinct CDR3 sequences, around 8% detected once. The sequencing input was PBMCs or a T cell subset sorted from them (not recorded which). This clonotype was obtained from a man younger than 30 who had mild COVID-19 (a few samples of this study predate the infection). Cell type and time point are not known. The V and J genes are TRBV6-2 or TRBV6-3 and TRBJ2-1; 11 bases map to TRBD2. CDR3 DNA sequence: TGTGCCAGCGGTGGACTAGCGGGTGAGCAGTTCTTC. Its protein is CASGGLAGEQFF.